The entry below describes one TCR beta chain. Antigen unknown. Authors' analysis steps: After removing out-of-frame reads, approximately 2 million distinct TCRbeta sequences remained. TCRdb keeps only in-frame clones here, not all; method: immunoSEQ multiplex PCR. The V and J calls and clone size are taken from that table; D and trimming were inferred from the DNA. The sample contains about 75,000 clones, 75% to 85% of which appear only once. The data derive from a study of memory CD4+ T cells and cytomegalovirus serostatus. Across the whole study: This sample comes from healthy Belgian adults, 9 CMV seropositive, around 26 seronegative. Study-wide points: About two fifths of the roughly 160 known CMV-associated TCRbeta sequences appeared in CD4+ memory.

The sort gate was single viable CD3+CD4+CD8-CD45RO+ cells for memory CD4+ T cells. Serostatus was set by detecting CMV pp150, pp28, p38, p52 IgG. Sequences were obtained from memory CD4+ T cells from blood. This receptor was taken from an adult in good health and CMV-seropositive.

Here the CDR3 reads CASSQKTGTDYGYTF. CDR3 nucleotides: TGTGCCAGCAGCCAAAAAACCGGGACCGACTATGGCTACACCTTC. The chain combines TRBV14 with TRBJ1-2; weak D call: TRBD1 (5 bases). V shed 2 bases and J shed 3 bases, with 13 bases lying between them. CDR1 and CDR2 from the germline V gene are SGHDN and FVKESK. The CDR3 extends over 15 amino acids.